This entry lists 2 T cell receptor beta chains sequenced from one sample in a study of blood T cells in healthy people across ages. Then a second PCR, running about 7 to 11 cycles, was carried out with a sample-barcoded 5' primer and a J-beta primer mix. From the 5' RACE reads, TCRdb called clonotypes with MiXCR, one entry per CDR3 protein. Among some 670,000 distinct CDR3 sequences, about 50% were seen once, and the ten largest hold approximately 13%. The sequencing input was blood. The receptor source for this set is a woman aged 80 or older in good health.

In this sample, this clonotype turned up many times. V is TRBV9 and J is TRBJ2-1, with 9 bases that match TRBD1. This CDR3 is built from 15 residues. V was pared by 3 bases and J by 6 bases, with 7 bases of the junction left unmatched. CDR1 is SGDLS, CDR2 YYNGEE, per germline. The CDR3 DNA follows: TGTGCCAGCAGCGCCCGACAGGGGGGCCGCAATGAGCAGTTCTTC. It encodes CASSARQGGRNEQFF.

V usage is TRBV5-1 and J usage is TRBJ2-7, with 11 bases aligning to TRBD2. Germline CDR1 is SGHRS and CDR2 is YFSETQ. V lost 2 bases and J lost 6; bases outside the gene matches: 7. CDR3 length: 15 amino acids. The CDR3 nucleotides are TGCGCCAGCAGCTTCTCTAGCGGGAGGAGCTGCGAGCAGTACTTC. Amino acid sequence: CASSFSSGRSCEQYF.